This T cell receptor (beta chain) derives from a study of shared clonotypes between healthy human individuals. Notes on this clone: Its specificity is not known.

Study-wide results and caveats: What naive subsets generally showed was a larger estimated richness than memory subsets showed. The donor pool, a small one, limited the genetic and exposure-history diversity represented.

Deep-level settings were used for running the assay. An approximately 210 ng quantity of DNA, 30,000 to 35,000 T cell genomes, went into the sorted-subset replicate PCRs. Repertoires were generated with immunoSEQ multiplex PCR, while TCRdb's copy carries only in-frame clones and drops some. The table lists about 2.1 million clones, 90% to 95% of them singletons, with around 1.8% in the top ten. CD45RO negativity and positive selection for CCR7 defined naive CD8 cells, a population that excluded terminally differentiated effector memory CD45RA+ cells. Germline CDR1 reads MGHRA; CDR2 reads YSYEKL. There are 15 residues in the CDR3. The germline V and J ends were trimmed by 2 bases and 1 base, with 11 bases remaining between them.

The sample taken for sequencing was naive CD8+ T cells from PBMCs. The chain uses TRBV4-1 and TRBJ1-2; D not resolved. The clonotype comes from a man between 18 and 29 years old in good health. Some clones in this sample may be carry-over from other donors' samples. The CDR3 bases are TGCGCCAGCAGCCAATTCGTCGGGGATAACTATGGCTACACCTTC. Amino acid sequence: CASSQFVGDNYGYTF.